What follows is one T cell receptor beta chain and its context. This clone was seen a few times. No cognate antigen has been identified for it. Per-nucleotide qualities are absent, and no much larger clonotype sits a single base away. These data come from a study of blood T cell repertoires in COVID-19 (dated by TCRdb to the early 2020s). Describing the broader study: Collaborator samples came from the United States, Italy and Spain and covered acute and convalescent phases of COVID-19. A de-identified subject ID, COVID-19 status, age in years and sex were almost always included in the sample metadata. Deeply sampled blood TCRbeta repertoires from subjects exposed to, actively infected with, or recovered from COVID-19 were included in the dataset. HLA class I and class II types, where available, came from metadata supplied by the sample provider rather than from assay-based typing. The material from the prospective study consisted of cDNA or gDNA derived from T cells, B-cell-depleted T cells, or PBMCs. The samples were drawn from two sources: the first 160 participants of the ongoing ImmuneRACE study, and approximately 1,300 subjects contributed by 6 global collaborators. The repertoires were made available in a free public database intended to serve as a resource for research on the immune response to SARS-CoV-2.

V is reduced by 2 bases and J by 0 bases, leaving a spacing of 5 bases between them. According to the germline V gene, CDR1 reads SGHTA and CDR2 reads FQGNSA. The CDR3 holds 15 amino acids from the cysteine to the phenylalanine. Solely the CDR3 DNA is kept, with 45 bases framed from the first base. Enrolling through a virtual design, the prospective study's participants ranged in age from roughly 18 to 89 years and lived across roughly 24 United States geographic areas. In the prospective study, participants were assigned to cohorts based on the clinical history participants reported in a screening survey and a study questionnaire. Mobile phlebotomists in the prospective study collected whole blood, serum and a nasopharyngeal or oropharyngeal swab from every participant. Prospective study participants could optionally give additional blood draws and questionnaires over a roughly two-month period. Before DNA extraction, blood samples from the prospective study were shipped at room temperature or frozen.

The immunoSEQ Assay, a bias-controlled multiplex PCR, was used to amplify TCRbeta CDR3 regions from genomic DNA. As for the original processing: The number of nucleated cells in each sample was estimated by amplification of reference gene primers within the assay. To quantify the absolute abundance of each unique TCRbeta CDR3 rearrangement, sequence reads were collapsed and filtered. For each sample, productive Simpson clonality was calculated as the square root of Simpson's diversity index over productive rearrangements. TCRdb stores this immuneACCESS table with in-frame sequences only. Part of the clones is absent; in the studies checked, under half of the shortfall reflects unresolved V genes, and no reason is known for the rest. V and J calls plus clone size are reproduced from that table; the DNA served to infer D and trimming. The sample includes about 480,000 clones, with approximately 90% observed a single time. The ten largest clones capture under 2.5% of the sample.

Here is what the overall study found, with its caveats: Clinical and demographic metadata were provided uncurated, with the amount varying by source and participant.

The chain is assembled from TRBV7-2 and TRBJ2-6, with the D gene uncertain. The TCR sequence derives from a woman aged 18-30 years with acute COVID-19. The sequencing sample was made of PBMCs or T cells enriched from blood (not recorded which). The CDR3 amino acid sequence is: CASSLMYSGANVLTF. The nucleotide sequence is TGTGCCAGCAGCTTAATGTACTCTGGGGCCAACGTCCTGACTTTC.